This is a list of T cell receptor beta chains from one sample in a study of cytotoxic CD8 clonotypes in ibrutinib-treated CLL. Clones were read by immunoSEQ multiplex PCR, and TCRdb kept only the in-frame ones, dropping some. The profile shows some 140,000 clones, under 90% of them singletons. The sample here was PBMCs, taken after 24 months of ibrutinib treatment. Source of these receptors: a human donor with chronic lymphocytic leukemia. Both conserved end residues are trimmed from each CDR3.

CDR3 length: 11
V gene: TRBV27
J gene: TRBJ1-6
CDR3 protein: ASSRDSDSPLH

CDR3 length: 13
V gene: TRBV7-6
J gene: TRBJ1-6
CDR3 protein: ASSLQGAYNSPLH

CDR3 length: 19
V gene: TRBV12-5
J gene: TRBJ1-1
CDR3 protein: ASGLVQGGRVANLMNTEAF

CDR3 length: 11
V gene: TRBV10-3
J gene: TRBJ2-7
CDR3 protein: AISVYNSYEQY

CDR3 length: 16
V gene: TRBV7-2
J gene: TRBJ2-5
CDR3 protein: ASSPGVAGAPSRETQY

CDR3 length: 11
V gene: TRBV29-1
J gene: TRBJ1-1
CDR3 protein: SVTVGANTEAF

CDR3 length: 12
V gene: TRBV27
J gene: TRBJ1-1
CDR3 protein: ASSTSDRATEAF

CDR3 length: 10
V gene: TRBV2
J gene: TRBJ1-2
CDR3 protein: ASSQVLYGYT

CDR3 length: 11
V gene: TRBV10-3
J gene: TRBJ2-3
CDR3 protein: AITGGGTDTQY

CDR3 length: 12
V gene: TRBV30
J gene: TRBJ2-1
CDR3 protein: AWSLAGPWGEQF

CDR3 length: 12
V gene: TRBV6-6
J gene: TRBJ2-1
CDR3 protein: ASSYRDRYNEQF

CDR3 length: 10
V gene: TRBV9
J gene: TRBJ2-1
CDR3 protein: ASSVKLDEQF

CDR3 length: 13
V gene: TRBV15
J gene: TRBJ1-5
CDR3 protein: ATSRGGQTDQPQH

CDR3 length: 10
V gene: TRBV25-1
J gene: TRBJ1-2
CDR3 protein: ASSEDRYGYT

CDR3 length: 14
V gene: TRBV4-2
J gene: TRBJ1-4
CDR3 protein: ASSQAIPTTNEKLF

CDR3 length: 12
V gene: TRBV7-6
J gene: TRBJ2-3
CDR3 protein: ASSLVGGADTQY

CDR3 length: 14
V gene: TRBV7-6
J gene: TRBJ2-1
CDR3 protein: ASSLVQGNTYNEQF

CDR3 length: 12
V gene: TRBV18
J gene: TRBJ1-6
CDR3 protein: ASSQDRNNSPLH

CDR3 length: 12
V gene: TRBV10-3
J gene: TRBJ2-7
CDR3 protein: AISKGGFSYEQY

CDR3 length: 13
V gene: TRBV5-1
J gene: TRBJ2-3
CDR3 protein: ASSLDGDRTDTQY

CDR3 length: 12
V gene: TRBV5-5
J gene: TRBJ1-2
CDR3 protein: ASSFSGGGEGYT

CDR3 length: 13
V gene: TRBV5-1
J gene: TRBJ1-2
CDR3 protein: ASSPNTGANYGYT